Shown below are 19 T cell receptor beta chains from a single sample sequenced in a study of cytomegalovirus exposure and HLA in healthy donors. Some clones are missing from TCRdb's copy, which holds only in-frame ones; the method was immunoSEQ multiplex PCR. The sample contains a few hundred thousand clones, 70% to 90% of which appear only once. The sequenced sample consisted of PBMCs. These receptors came from a young woman in good health and CMV-seronegative.

The sample holds a few counts of this clone. Here the CDR3 DNA reads TGCGCCAGCAGCACGGAGCTTGGACTAGCGGGGTACAATGAGCAGTTCTTC. As protein: CASSTELGLAGYNEQFF. The rearrangement uses TRBV5-1 and TRBJ2-1; 12 bases line up with TRBD2. CDR1 SGHRS and CDR2 YFSETQ come from the germline V gene. This CDR3 spans 17 amino acids. With V trimmed by 4 bases and J by 4 bases, 9 bases remained unmatched.

The J gene is TRBJ2-7, the V gene TRBV27, with 15 bases matching TRBD2. Germline-derived CDR1 and CDR2 are MNHEY and SMNVEV (reference sequence). The V segment lost 5 bases and the J segment 6 bases; nucleotides outside the gene matches: 8. This CDR3 comprises 16 residues. CDR3 amino acids: CASSTGLAGGPGEQYF. CDR3 DNA sequence: TGTGCCAGCAGTACCGGACTAGCGGGAGGGCCAGGCGAGCAGTACTTC.

The chain has TRBV2 and TRBJ2-1; D is unclear. Germline V gene sequence: CDR1 SNHLY, CDR2 FYNNEI. Between the trimmed V and J ends, which lost 6 bases and 6 bases, there was a span of 9 bases. There are 12 residues in the CDR3. The DNA of the CDR3 is TGTGCCAGCAGGGAGCTCGGCAATGAGCAGTTCTTC. This codes for CASRELGNEQFF.

In regard to this clone: The junction shows a germline mismatch at one end, possibly a read error. The rearrangement uses TRBV2 and TRBJ2-7; 9 bases align to TRBD2. CDR1 is SNHLY and CDR2 is FYNNEI in the germline V gene. CDR3 length: 15 amino acids. CDR3 amino acids: CASSGAGGPSNEQYF. DNA for the CDR3: TGTGCCAGCAGTGGGGCGGGAGGGCCCTCCAACGAGCAGTACTTC.

The count of this clone is one. The chain joins TRBV10-3 to TRBJ2-1; 10 nucleotides align to TRBD2. The junction had 4 bases not matched to a gene; V was cut back by 6 bases and J by 5 bases. Germline loops: CDR1 ENHRY, CDR2 SYGVKD. CDR3 length: 14 amino acids. The CDR3 here is CAIRRTSGNNEQFF. CDR3 coding DNA: TGTGCCATCAGGCGGACTAGCGGTAACAATGAGCAGTTCTTC.

The chain carries TRBV15 and TRBJ2-7; 9 nucleotides line up with TRBD1. Per the germline V gene, CDR1 is LNHNV and CDR2 is YYDKDF (reference sequence). This CDR3 has 16 residues. V shed 2 bases, J shed 6 bases, and the junction held 11 bases outside the gene matches. CDR3 amino acids: CATSRTPGTGNSEQYF. CDR3 sequence (DNA): TGTGCCACCAGCAGAACCCCCGGGACAGGGAACAGCGAGCAGTACTTC.

CDR3 nucleotides: TGTGCCATCAGTGACCCTCAGGACAGGAAACCCTACGAGCAGTACTTC. This encodes CAISDPQDRKPYEQYF. The gene calls are TRBV10-3 and TRBJ2-7; 7 nucleotides agree with TRBD1. Germline CDR1 and CDR2: ENHRY and SYGVKD. CDR3 length: 16 amino acids. The J segment lost 2 bases and the V segment lost 3 bases, leaving 10 bases of the junction unmatched.

The J gene is TRBJ2-7, the V gene TRBV28, with 9 positions matching TRBD1. Trimming removed 5 bases from V and 7 bases from J; junction bases left unmatched: 9. This CDR3 region has 14 residues. Germline V CDR1 and CDR2: MDHEN, SYDVKM. The CDR3 is CASSPPGQGWEQYF. The CDR3 DNA reads as TGTGCCAGCAGTCCCCCGGGACAGGGTTGGGAGCAGTACTTC.

The chain carries TRBV27 and TRBJ2-7, with 10 bases that match TRBD2. Per the germline V gene, CDR1 is MNHEY and CDR2 is SMNVEV (reference sequence). Trimming removed 6 bases from V and 3 bases from J; junction bases left unmatched: 17. The CDR3 is 18 amino acids. CDR3 amino acids: CASRTRKATGLAFYEQYF. CDR3 bases: TGTGCCAGCAGGACAAGGAAGGCGACGGGACTAGCGTTCTACGAGCAGTACTTC.

The V and J genes are TRBV2 and TRBJ2-3, with TRBD2 matching 7 bases. V gave up 4 bases and J gave up 1 base; unmatched junction bases: 2. CDR3 length: 14 residues. From germline, CDR1 is SNHLY and CDR2 FYNNEI. This CDR3 reads CASSVGGGTDTQYF. Here the CDR3 DNA reads TGTGCCAGCAGTGTGGGGGGGGGCACAGATACGCAGTATTTT.

V usage is TRBV2 and J usage is TRBJ2-7, with 7 bases lining up with TRBD2. The CDR3 is made up of 15 amino acids. Germline trimming cut 0 bases from V and 6 bases from J; bases unmatched to any gene: 8. Germline V gene lookup returns CDR1 SNHLY and CDR2 FYNNEI. The CDR3 DNA sequence: TGTGCCAGCAGTGAAGCGCTTCACGGCGGGGGCGAGCAGTACTTC. It is translated as CASSEALHGGGEQYF.

This clone was recorded once. The chain couples TRBV2 to TRBJ2-3, with 8 bases aligning to TRBD2. This CDR3 comprises 15 residues. Germline V gene sequence: CDR1 SNHLY, CDR2 FYNNEI. The J segment lost 4 bases and the V segment lost 3 bases, leaving 6 bases of the junction unmatched. CDR3 sequence: CASSDVSGVSDTQYF. The CDR3 bases are TGTGCCAGCAGTGATGTTAGCGGGGTTTCAGATACGCAGTATTTT.

This clone was counted once. The rearrangement uses TRBV25-1 and TRBJ2-7, with D maybe TRBD2 (6 bases). The CDR3 spans 16 residues. The germline V and J ends were trimmed by 3 bases and 3 bases, with 18 bases remaining between them. The germline CDR1 and CDR2 sequences are MGHDK and SYGVNS. The CDR3 DNA follows: TGTGCCAGCAGTGATTCCGGTGGGGTGGGGGGCTACGAGCAGTACTTC. Its protein product is CASSDSGGVGGYEQYF.

The chain links TRBV9 to TRBJ1-4; TRBD1 might be the D (5 bases). The CDR3 has 14 residues. The germline V gene has CDR1 SGDLS and CDR2 YYNGEE. Trimming shortened V by 2 bases and J by 4 bases, and 9 bases separated the two germline ends. The CDR3 reads CASSVGRDNEKLFF. The CDR3, as DNA: TGTGCCAGCAGCGTCGGCAGGGATAATGAAAAACTGTTTTTT.

This sequence joins TRBV7-3 and TRBJ2-1; a possible D gene is TRBD1 (6 bases). This CDR3 has 16 residues. Germline CDR1 and CDR2: SGHTA and FQGTGA. V gave up 0 bases and J gave up 5 bases, with 14 bases separating them. The CDR3 nucleotides are TGTGCCAGCAGCTTAACCATTGGGGGCTGGGACAATGAGCAGTTCTTC. Amino acids: CASSLTIGGWDNEQFF.

This clone was counted a single time. The V gene is TRBV28, the J gene TRBJ1-5; 10 bases are shared with TRBD1. J lost 6 bases, V lost 7 bases, and 9 bases had no gene match. This CDR3 region has 15 residues. Germline CDR1 and CDR2: MDHEN and SYDVKM. In nucleotides, the CDR3 is TGTGCCAGCACAACAGAAGGGACAGGGGTTCAGCCCCAGCATTTT. This encodes CASTTEGTGVQPQHF.

The genes are TRBV28 and TRBJ2-4; the D gene is possibly TRBD1 (6 bases). CDR1 and CDR2 (germline): MDHEN, SYDVKM. The V end lost 11 bases, the J end lost 1 base, and 18 bases lay between the germline ends. The CDR3 runs to 15 residues. The CDR3 coding sequence is TGTGCCGCCCGAGGATTAGGGGGTGCCAAAAACATTCAGTACTTC. Translating it yields CAARGLGGAKNIQYF.

This chain connects TRBV9 to TRBJ1-1; D may be TRBD1 (5 bases). Deletions cut 4 bases from V and 0 bases from J, with 13 bases between. The V gene's germline CDR1 is SGDLS and CDR2 YYNGEE. There are 15 residues in the CDR3. CDR3 protein: CASSSQTDLNTEAFF. CDR3 bases: TGTGCCAGCAGCTCTCAGACAGATCTGAACACTGAAGCTTTCTTT.

This CDR3 reads CASSLGTGGVEGNTIYF. The CDR3 DNA is TGTGCCAGCAGCCTCGGGACAGGGGGAGTGGAAGGAAACACCATATATTTT. The V call is TRBV7-8, the J call TRBJ1-3, with 11 bases identical to TRBD1. Unmatched junction bases numbered 10, after V lost 5 bases and J lost 4 bases. Germline values: CDR1 SGHVS, CDR2 FQNEAQ. This CDR3 contains 17 residues.